Below are 18 T cell receptor beta chains sequenced from a single sample in a study of blood T cell repertoires in COVID-19. Sequencing was performed with immunoSEQ multiplex PCR; in TCRdb, only in-frame clones are kept and a portion is missing. Seen here are roughly 430,000 clones, roughly 86% observed once, and the top ten hold around 1.9%. The sequenced material came from PBMCs or T cells enriched from blood (not recorded which). The receptors were sampled from a woman between 35 and 50 years old with acute COVID-19.

This clone showed up just a few times. CDR3 protein: CASSNRAAGYTF. The CDR3 DNA reads as TGTGCCAGTAGTAACAGGGCTGCGGGCTACACCTTC. The rearrangement links TRBV19 to TRBJ1-2; a weak D match, TRBD1 (6 bases). V dropped 4 bases and J dropped 8 bases, with 11 bases sitting between them. Germline loops: CDR1 LNHDA, CDR2 SQIVND (reference sequence). The CDR3 runs 12 residues.

The gene calls are TRBV29-1 and TRBJ2-5; TRBD1 matches at 7 bases. J gave up 3 bases and V 6 bases, and 1 base lay outside the gene matches. CDR1 and CDR2 from the germline V gene are SQVTM and ANQGSEA. The CDR3 is 11 residues long. CDR3 nucleotide sequence: TGCAGCGTAGGGACAGAAGAGACCCAGTACTTC. Its translation: CSVGTEETQYF.

The CDR3 sequence is CATSPYRGSEAFF. CDR3 sequence (DNA): TGTGCCACCAGCCCCTACAGGGGGTCTGAAGCTTTCTTT. The chain joins TRBV15 to TRBJ1-1; 8 bases are shared with TRBD1. V lost 5 bases to trimming and J lost 6 bases; unmatched junction nucleotides: 5. There are 13 residues in the CDR3. CDR1 and CDR2 from the germline V gene are LNHNV and YYDKDF (reference sequence).

V and J are TRBV24-1 and TRBJ1-5; D is possibly TRBD1 (5 bases). CDR3 length: 14 amino acids. CDR1 is KGHDR and CDR2 is SFDVKD in the germline V gene. Trimming stripped 3 bases from V and 8 bases from J, with 13 bases between. As DNA, the CDR3 is TGTGCCACCAGTGATCGGGACTCGGGGAAGCCCCAGCATTTT. As protein: CATSDRDSGKPQHF.

The rearrangement links TRBV3-1 (or the pseudogene TRBV3-2) to TRBJ1-5, with D perhaps matching TRBD1 (5 bases). The germline gives CDR1 LGHDT, CDR2 YNNKEL (reference sequence). V lost 3 bases and J 9 bases, leaving 9 bases between the germline ends. The CDR3 length is 12 residues. CDR3 nucleotide sequence: TGTGCCAGCAGCCAGGAGGGGACGCCCCAGCATTTT. Amino acids: CASSQEGTPQHF.

The rearrangement joins TRBV12-3 or TRBV12-4 to TRBJ2-7; no clear D. Trimming cost V 2 bases and J 1 base, with 6 bases left between them. This CDR3 is built from 13 residues. Here the CDR3 reads CASSLRVSYEQYF. In DNA, the CDR3 is TGTGCCAGCAGTTTACGGGTATCCTACGAGCAGTACTTC.

This clone was recorded once. The chain has TRBV2 and TRBJ1-2; possible D gene TRBD1, 5 bases. Germline CDR1 is SNHLY and CDR2 is FYNNEI. The CDR3 extends over 13 amino acids. With 4 bases removed from V and 5 bases from J, the gap between germline ends came to 11 bases. This CDR3 reads CASSGDSEYGYTF. In DNA form, the CDR3 reads TGTGCCAGCAGTGGTGACAGCGAGTATGGCTACACCTTC.

The chain is built from TRBV29-1 and TRBJ2-1; the D is unclear. The germline V gene encodes CDR1 SQVTM and CDR2 ANQGSEA. This CDR3 is built from 12 residues. V lost 3 bases, J lost 2 bases, and 5 bases lay in between. The CDR3 nucleotides are TGCAGCGTTGAGACTGCCTACAATGAGCAGTTCTTC. Translated, it gives CSVETAYNEQFF.

The chain combines TRBV2 with TRBJ1-1, with D unresolved. The CDR3 loop spans 13 amino acids. In germline, CDR1 is SNHLY, CDR2 FYNNEI. The V gene lost 7 bases and the J gene lost 1 base, with 10 bases spanning the gap. The chain's CDR3 is CASKPWQNTEAFF. In DNA form, the CDR3 reads TGTGCCAGCAAACCTTGGCAGAACACTGAAGCTTTCTTT.

The V call is TRBV24-1, the J call TRBJ2-3; D perhaps matches TRBD1 (5 bases). Germline-derived CDR1 and CDR2 are KGHDR and SFDVKD. The V end was cut by 0 bases, the J end by 0 bases, with 12 bases between. This CDR3 spans 17 amino acids. The CDR3 sequence: CATSDLRLGASTDTQYF. DNA for the CDR3: TGTGCCACCAGTGATTTGCGTTTAGGGGCCAGCACAGATACGCAGTATTTT.

The chain links TRBV7-9 to TRBJ1-1, with 9 nucleotides matching TRBD1. V shed 5 bases and J 0 bases; nucleotides not matched to a gene: 10. This CDR3 comprises 17 residues. Germline CDR1 is SEHNR and CDR2 is FQNEAQ (reference sequence). In nucleotides, the CDR3 is TGTGCCAGCAGCGAGATGCCTGGACAGGGGTTGAACACTGAAGCTTTCTTT. Its translation: CASSEMPGQGLNTEAFF. Drawing the rest from reference TRBV7-9 and TRBJ1-1, the complete variable domain is DTGVSQNPRHKITKRGQNVTFRCDPISEHNRLYWYRQTLGQGPEFLTYFQNEAQLEKSRLLSDRFSAERPKGSFSTLEIQRTEQGDSAMYLCASSEMPGQGLNTEAFFGQGTRLTVV.

V is TRBV2 and J is TRBJ1-2; D gene ambiguous. With 4 bases removed from V and 5 bases from J, the gap between germline ends came to 17 bases. The germline gives CDR1 SNHLY, CDR2 FYNNEI. CDR3 length equals 15 residues. The CDR3 nucleotides read TGTGCCAGCAGTGTTGGCCAGGTGATCGGTTATGGCTACACCTTC. Protein product: CASSVGQVIGYGYTF.

The rearrangement joins TRBV29-1 to TRBJ1-1; weak D call: TRBD1 (5 bases). Germline CDR1 reads SQVTM; CDR2 reads ANQGSEA. This CDR3 region has 14 residues. V lost 6 bases and J 3 bases, leaving 17 bases between the germline ends. For the CDR3, the DNA is TGCAGCGTCGATACGACAGATGAGGACACTGAAGCTTTCTTT. Its translation: CSVDTTDEDTEAFF.

The chain has TRBV29-1 and TRBJ1-1, with D perhaps TRBD1 (6 bases). CDR3 size: 12 residues. Germline CDR1 reads SQVTM; CDR2 reads ANQGSEA. V was cut by 3 bases and J by 6 bases, with 11 bases left in between. CDR3 in amino acids: CSVERQAPEAFF. CDR3 nucleotides: TGCAGCGTTGAGAGACAGGCACCTGAAGCTTTCTTT.

This sequence joins TRBV21-1 and TRBJ2-1; TRBD2 is the table's D call, not checked against the DNA. TRBV21-1 is recorded as a pseudogene. The CDR3 covers 17 residues. The CDR3 DNA reads TGTGCCAGCAGCAAAGATCGGTGCGGGGGGGTATTGAATGAGCAGTTCTTC. Translating gives CASSKDRCGGVLNEQFF.

This chain links TRBV5-5 with TRBJ2-6; tentatively, D is TRBD2 (6 bases). From germline, CDR1 is SGHKS and CDR2 YYEKEE (reference sequence). CDR3 length equals 17 residues. V shed 0 bases and J shed 6 bases, with 16 bases lying between them. DNA for the CDR3: TGTGCCAGCAGCTTGGCTGGGGGGAAGGGTACGGCCAACGTCCTGACTTTC. Translation: CASSLAGGKGTANVLTF.

This sequence joins TRBV4-1 and TRBJ2-5; 11 nucleotides line up with TRBD1. The junction had 5 bases not matched to a gene; V was cut back by 0 bases and J by 2 bases. This CDR3 has 17 amino acids. Germline CDR1 is MGHRA and CDR2 is YSYEKL. The DNA for the CDR3 is TGCGCCAGCAGCCAAGAAGGGACAGGGGGGTGGCAAGAGACCCAGTACTTC. It codes for CASSQEGTGGWQETQYF.

J is TRBJ1-3 and V is TRBV10-3; D unclear. Germline CDR1 reads ENHRY; CDR2 reads SYGVKD. The CDR3 is made up of 14 amino acids. Between the trimmed V and J ends, which lost 6 bases and 0 bases, there was a span of 9 bases. The CDR3 DNA follows: TGTGCCATCAGGGAACTAAGCTCTGGAAACACCATATATTTT. Translated, it gives CAIRELSSGNTIYF.